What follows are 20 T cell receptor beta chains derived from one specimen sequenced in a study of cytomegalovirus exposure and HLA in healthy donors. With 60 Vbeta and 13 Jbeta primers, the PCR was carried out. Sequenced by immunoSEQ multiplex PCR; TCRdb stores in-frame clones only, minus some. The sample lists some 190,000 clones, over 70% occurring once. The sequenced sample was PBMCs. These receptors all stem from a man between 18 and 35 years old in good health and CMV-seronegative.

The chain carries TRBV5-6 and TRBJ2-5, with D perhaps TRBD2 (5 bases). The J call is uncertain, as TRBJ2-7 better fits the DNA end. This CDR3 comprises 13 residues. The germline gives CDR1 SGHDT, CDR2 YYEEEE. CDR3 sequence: CASSLAGLPEQYF. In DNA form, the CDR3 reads TGTGCCAGCAGCTTGGCCGGACTGCCCGAGCAGTACTTC.

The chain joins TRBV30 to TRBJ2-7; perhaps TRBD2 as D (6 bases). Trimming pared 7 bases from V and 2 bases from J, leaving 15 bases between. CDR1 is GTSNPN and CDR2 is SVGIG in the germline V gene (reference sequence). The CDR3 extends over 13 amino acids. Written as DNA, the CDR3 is TGTGCCTCAGCCACAGGAGGGGCCTACGAGCAGTACTTC. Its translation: CASATGGAYEQYF.

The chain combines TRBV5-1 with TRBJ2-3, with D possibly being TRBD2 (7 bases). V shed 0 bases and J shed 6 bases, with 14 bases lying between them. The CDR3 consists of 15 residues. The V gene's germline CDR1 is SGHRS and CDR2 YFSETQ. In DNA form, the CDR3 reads TGCGCCAGCAGCTTGGGCGGGGGCTCCTTTGATACGCAGTATTTT. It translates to CASSLGGGSFDTQYF. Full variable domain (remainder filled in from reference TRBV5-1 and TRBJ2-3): KAGVTQTPRYLIKTRGQQVTLSCSPISGHRSVSWYQQTPGQGLQFLFEYFSETQRNKGNFPGRFSGRQFSNSRSEMNVSTLELGDSALYLCASSLGGGSFDTQYFGPGTRLTVL.

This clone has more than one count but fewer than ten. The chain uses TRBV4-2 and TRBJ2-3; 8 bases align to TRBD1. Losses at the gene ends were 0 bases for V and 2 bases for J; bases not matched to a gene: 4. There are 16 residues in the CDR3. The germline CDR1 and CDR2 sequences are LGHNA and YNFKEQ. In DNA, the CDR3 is TGTGCCAGCAGCCAAGAACGGACAGGGTCCACAGATACGCAGTATTTT. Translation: CASSQERTGSTDTQYF.

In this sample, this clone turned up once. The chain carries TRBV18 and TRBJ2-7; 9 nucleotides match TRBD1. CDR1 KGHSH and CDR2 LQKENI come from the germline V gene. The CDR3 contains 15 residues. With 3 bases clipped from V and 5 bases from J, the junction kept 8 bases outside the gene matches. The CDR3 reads CASSPTGQGTNEQYF. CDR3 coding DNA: TGTGCCAGCTCACCGACGGGACAGGGTACCAACGAGCAGTACTTC.

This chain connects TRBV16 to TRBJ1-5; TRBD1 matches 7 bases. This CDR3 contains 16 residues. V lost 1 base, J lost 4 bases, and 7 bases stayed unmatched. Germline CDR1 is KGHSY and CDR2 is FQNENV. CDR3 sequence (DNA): TGTGCCAGCAGCCAATTTTCGGGACAGTTAAATCAGCCCCAGCATTTT. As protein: CASSQFSGQLNQPQHF.

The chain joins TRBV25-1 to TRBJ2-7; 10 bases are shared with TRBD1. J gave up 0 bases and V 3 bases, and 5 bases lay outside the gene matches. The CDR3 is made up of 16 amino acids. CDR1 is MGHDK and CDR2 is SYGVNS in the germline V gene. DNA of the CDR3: TGTGCCAGCAGTGACCCCAGACAGGGGGCCTCCTACGAGCAGTACTTC. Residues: CASSDPRQGASYEQYF.

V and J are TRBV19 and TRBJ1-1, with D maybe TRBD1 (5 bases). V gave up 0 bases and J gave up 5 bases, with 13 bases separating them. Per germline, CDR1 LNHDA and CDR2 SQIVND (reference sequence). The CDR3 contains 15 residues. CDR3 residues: CASSIDLGGWTEAFF. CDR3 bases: TGTGCCAGTAGTATAGATCTGGGGGGATGGACTGAAGCTTTCTTT. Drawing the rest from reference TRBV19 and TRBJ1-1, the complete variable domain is DGGITQSPKYLFRKEGQNVTLSCEQNLNHDAMYWYRQDPGQGLRLIYYSQIVNDFQKGDIAEGYSVSREKKESFPLTVTSAQKNPTAFYLCASSIDLGGWTEAFFGQGTRLTVV.

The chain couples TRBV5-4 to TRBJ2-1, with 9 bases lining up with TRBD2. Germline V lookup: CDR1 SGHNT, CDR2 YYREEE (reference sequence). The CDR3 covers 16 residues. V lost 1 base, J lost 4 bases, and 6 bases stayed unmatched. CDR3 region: CASSLRRGGAYNEQFF. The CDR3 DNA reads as TGTGCCAGCAGCTTGCGGCGCGGGGGGGCATACAATGAGCAGTTCTTC.

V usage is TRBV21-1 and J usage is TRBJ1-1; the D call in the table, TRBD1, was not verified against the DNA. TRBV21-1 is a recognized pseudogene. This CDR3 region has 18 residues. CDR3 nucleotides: TGTGCCAGCAGCAGGCAACGGGACAGGGGGCGGTCGAACACTGAAGCTTTCTTT. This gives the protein CASSRQRDRGRSNTEAFF.

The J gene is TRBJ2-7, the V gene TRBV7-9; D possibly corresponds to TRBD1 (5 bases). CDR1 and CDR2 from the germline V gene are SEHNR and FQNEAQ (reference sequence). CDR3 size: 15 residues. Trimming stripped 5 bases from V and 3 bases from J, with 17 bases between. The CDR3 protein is CASSLGPPGNYEQYF. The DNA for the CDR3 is TGTGCCAGCAGCCTAGGCCCGCCAGGGAACTACGAGCAGTACTTC.

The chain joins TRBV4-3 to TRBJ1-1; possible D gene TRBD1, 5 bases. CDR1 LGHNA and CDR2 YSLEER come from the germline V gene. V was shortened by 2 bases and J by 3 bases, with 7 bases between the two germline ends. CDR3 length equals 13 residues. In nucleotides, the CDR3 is TGCGCCAGCAGCCAAATGGGGCACACTGAAGCTTTCTTT. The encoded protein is CASSQMGHTEAFF.

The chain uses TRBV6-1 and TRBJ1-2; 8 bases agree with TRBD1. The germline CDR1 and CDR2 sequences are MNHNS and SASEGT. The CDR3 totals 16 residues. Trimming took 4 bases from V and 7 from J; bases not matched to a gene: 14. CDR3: CASSVKQGVMRGGYTF. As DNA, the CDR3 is TGTGCCAGCAGTGTAAAACAGGGGGTTATGAGAGGTGGCTACACCTTC.

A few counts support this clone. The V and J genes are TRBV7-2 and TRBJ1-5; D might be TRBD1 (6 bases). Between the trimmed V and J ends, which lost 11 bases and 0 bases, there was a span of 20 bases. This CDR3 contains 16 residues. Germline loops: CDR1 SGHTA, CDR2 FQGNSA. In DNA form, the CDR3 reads TGTGCCTCCAAAGGGGGGGGAGCCGATAGCAATCAGCCCCAGCATTTT. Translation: CASKGGGADSNQPQHF.

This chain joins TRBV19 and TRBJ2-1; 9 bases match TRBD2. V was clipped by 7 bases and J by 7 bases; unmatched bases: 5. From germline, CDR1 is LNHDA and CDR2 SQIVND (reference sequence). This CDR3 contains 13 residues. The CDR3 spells CASTLAGRNEQFF. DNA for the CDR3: TGTGCCAGTACTCTAGCGGGAAGAAATGAGCAGTTCTTC.

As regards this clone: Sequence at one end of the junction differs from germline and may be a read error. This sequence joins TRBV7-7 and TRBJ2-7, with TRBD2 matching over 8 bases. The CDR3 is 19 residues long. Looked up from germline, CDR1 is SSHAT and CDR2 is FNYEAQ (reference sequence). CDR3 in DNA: TGTGCTAGCAGCCTTAAGGAACCCAAACCGGGACTAGACTACTACGAGCAGTACTTC. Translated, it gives CASSLKEPKPGLDYYEQYF.

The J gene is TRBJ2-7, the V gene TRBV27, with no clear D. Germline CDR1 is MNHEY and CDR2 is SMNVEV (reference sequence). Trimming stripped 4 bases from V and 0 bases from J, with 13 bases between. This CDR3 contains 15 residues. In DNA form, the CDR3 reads TGTGCCAGCAGTTCCGTGAGGTCGAGCTCCTACGAGCAGTACTTC. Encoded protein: CASSSVRSSSYEQYF.

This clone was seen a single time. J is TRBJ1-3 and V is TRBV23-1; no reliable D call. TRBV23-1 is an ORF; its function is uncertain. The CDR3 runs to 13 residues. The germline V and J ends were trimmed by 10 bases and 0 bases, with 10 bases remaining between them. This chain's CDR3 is CAKRQSSGNTIYF. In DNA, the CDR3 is TGCGCCAAGCGCCAGAGCTCTGGAAACACCATATATTTT.

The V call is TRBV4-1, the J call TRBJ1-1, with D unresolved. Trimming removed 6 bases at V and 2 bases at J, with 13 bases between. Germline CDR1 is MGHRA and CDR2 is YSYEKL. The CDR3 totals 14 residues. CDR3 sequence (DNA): TGCGCCAGCAGTCTTGGCGGCTTCAACACTGAAGCTTTCTTT. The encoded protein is CASSLGGFNTEAFF.

CDR3 sequence reads: CASSQEQGELNQPQHF. The CDR3 DNA reads TGCGCCAGCAGCCAAGAACAGGGAGAGCTCAATCAGCCCCAGCATTTT. The chain uses TRBV4-1 and TRBJ1-5; a weak D match, TRBD1 (6 bases). Per germline, CDR1 MGHRA and CDR2 YSYEKL. This CDR3 is built from 16 residues. The V end was cut by 0 bases, the J end by 3 bases, with 12 bases between.